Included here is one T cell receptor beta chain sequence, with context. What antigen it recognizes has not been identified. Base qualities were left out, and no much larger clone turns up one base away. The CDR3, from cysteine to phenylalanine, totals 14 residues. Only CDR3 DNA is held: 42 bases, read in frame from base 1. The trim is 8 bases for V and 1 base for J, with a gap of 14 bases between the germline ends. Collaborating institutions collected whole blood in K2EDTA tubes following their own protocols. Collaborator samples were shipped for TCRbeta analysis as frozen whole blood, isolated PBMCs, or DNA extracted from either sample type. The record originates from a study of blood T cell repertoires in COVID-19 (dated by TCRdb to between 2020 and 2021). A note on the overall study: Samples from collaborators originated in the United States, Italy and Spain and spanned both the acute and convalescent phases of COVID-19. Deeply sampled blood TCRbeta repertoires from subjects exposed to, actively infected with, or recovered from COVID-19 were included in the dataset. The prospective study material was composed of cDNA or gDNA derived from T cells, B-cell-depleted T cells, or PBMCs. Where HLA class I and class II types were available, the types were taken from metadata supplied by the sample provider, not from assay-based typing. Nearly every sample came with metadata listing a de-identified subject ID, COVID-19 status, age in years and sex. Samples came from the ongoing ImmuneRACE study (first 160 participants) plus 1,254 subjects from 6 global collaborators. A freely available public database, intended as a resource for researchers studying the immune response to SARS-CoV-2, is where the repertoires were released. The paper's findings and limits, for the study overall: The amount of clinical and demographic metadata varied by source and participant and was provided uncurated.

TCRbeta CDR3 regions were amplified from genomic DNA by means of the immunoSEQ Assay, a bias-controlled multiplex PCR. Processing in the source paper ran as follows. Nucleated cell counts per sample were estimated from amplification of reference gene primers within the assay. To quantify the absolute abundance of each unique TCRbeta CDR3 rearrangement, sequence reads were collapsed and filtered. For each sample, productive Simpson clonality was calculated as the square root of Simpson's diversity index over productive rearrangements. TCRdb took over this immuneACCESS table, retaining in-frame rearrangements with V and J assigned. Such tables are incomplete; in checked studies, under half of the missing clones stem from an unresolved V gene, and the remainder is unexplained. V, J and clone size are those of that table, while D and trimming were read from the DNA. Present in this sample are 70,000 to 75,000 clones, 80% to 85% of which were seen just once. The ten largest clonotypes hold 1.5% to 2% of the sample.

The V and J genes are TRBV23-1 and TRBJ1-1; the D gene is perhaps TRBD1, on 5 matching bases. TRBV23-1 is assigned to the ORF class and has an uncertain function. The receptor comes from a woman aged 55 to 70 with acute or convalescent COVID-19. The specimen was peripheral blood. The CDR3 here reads CASRLRGTNTEAFF. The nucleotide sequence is TGCGCCAGCCGGTTAAGGGGCACGAACACTGAAGCTTTCTTT.